The text below deals with one T cell receptor (beta chain). Its specificity is unknown. These data are taken from a study of early T cells in non-severe SARS-CoV-2 infection. Turning to the study itself: The chains were unpaired, and the sequenced material was bulk RNA from unsorted whole blood. Study-wide results and limits: Using VDJdb, the matching emphasized anti-spike CD8 responses while missing private and CD4 specificities.

The CDR3 is made up of 17 amino acids. Trimming left V 2 bases short and J 0 bases short, with 16 bases between. Germline CDR1 and CDR2: SGDLS and YYNGEE. Individual cDNA molecules received unique molecular identifiers. TCRdb itself ran the 5' RACE reads through MiXCR, one entry per CDR3 protein. Here the sample spans more than 55,000 distinct CDR3 sequences, 5% to 6.5% being singletons. The specimen was whole blood, collected at baseline. The TCR sequence derives from an adult who was a healthcare worker with PCR-confirmed SARS-CoV-2 infection or an uninfected control (not recorded which). The V gene is TRBV9, the J gene TRBJ2-3; D might be TRBD2 (6 bases). This CDR3 reads CASSVSAGPPSTDTQYF. The CDR3, as DNA: TGTGCCAGCAGCGTTTCCGCGGGGCCACCTAGCACAGATACGCAGTATTTT.